This T cell receptor beta chain was identified in a study of T cell clonotyping in hematopoietic cell transplantation. Study details: Recipients' pretransplant samples followed cytoreduction.

From germline, CDR1 is SGHTA and CDR2 FQGNSA. The CDR3 runs 14 residues. V gave up 5 bases and J gave up 3 bases, with 13 bases separating them. Profiling relied on immunoSEQ multiplex PCR, and the TCRdb table lists in-frame clones only, not all of them. Among tens of thousands of clones listed, about three quarters were seen once. This sample's time point: recipient sample about 28 days before transplant, after cytoreduction. Material: peripheral blood mononuclear cells, obtained before stem cell transplant. The clonotype was recovered from a woman aged 25 to 39 with chronic myeloid leukemia. Some clones in this sample may be carry-over from other donors' samples. The V gene is TRBV7-2, the J gene TRBJ1-1, with D possibly matching TRBD1 (6 bases). The chain's CDR3 is CASSVGGGYTEAFF. CDR3 coding DNA: TGTGCCAGCAGCGTAGGGGGAGGGTACACTGAAGCTTTCTTT.